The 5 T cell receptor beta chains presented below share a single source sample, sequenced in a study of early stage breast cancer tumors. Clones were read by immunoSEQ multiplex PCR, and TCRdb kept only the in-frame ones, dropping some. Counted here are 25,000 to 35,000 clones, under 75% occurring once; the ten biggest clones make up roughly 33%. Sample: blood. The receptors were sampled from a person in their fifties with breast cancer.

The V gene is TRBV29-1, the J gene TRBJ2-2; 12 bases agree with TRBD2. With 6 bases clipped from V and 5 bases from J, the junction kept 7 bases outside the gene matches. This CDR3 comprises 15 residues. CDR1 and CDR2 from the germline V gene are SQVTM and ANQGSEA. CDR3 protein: CSVSSGRAGTGELFF. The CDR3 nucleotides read TGCAGCGTCTCTAGCGGGAGGGCCGGAACCGGGGAGCTGTTTTTT.

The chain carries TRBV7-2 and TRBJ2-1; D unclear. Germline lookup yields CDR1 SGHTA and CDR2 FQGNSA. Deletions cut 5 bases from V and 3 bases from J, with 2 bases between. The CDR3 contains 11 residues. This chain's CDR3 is CASSNYNEQFF. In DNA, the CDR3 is TGTGCCAGCAGCAACTACAATGAGCAGTTCTTC.

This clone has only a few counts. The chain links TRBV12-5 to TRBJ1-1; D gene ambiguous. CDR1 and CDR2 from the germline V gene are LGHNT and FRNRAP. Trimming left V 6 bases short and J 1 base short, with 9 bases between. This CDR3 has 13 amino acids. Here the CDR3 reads CASGTPENTEAFF. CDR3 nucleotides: TGTGCTAGTGGAACACCAGAGAACACTGAAGCTTTCTTT.

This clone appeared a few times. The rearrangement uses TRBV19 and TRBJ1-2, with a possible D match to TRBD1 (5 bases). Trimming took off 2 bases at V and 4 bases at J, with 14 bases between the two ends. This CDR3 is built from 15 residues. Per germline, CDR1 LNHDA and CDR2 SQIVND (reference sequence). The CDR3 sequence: CASSITRQRLYGYTF. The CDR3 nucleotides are TGTGCCAGTAGTATAACTCGACAGAGGCTCTATGGCTACACCTTC.

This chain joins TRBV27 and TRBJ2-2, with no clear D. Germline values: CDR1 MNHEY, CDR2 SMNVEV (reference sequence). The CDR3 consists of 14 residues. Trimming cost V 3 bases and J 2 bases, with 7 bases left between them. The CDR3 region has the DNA TGTGCCAGCAGTTTTGAAGTCAACACCGGGGAGCTGTTTTTT. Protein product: CASSFEVNTGELFF.